The source of this T cell receptor (beta chain) is a study of cytomegalovirus exposure and HLA in healthy donors. Regarding the study as a whole: A later analysis appeared to link common viral pathogens to several of the most significant clusters.

V lost 3 bases to trimming and J lost 4 bases, with 9 bases between them. Germline CDR1 reads KGHSH; CDR2 reads LQKENI. This CDR3 region has 13 residues. In the PCR, 60 Vbeta and 13 Jbeta primers were used. Assay: immunoSEQ multiplex PCR; the TCRdb copy retains only in-frame clones and omits some. The top ten clones hold 7.5% to 9% of a sample with about 160,000 clones, roughly 80% of them seen once. A note on this clone: Antigen unknown.

The sample consisted of PBMCs. This sequence joins TRBV18 and TRBJ1-1; possible D gene TRBD1, 6 bases. The TCR comes from a male donor in good health and CMV-seropositive. CDR3 protein: CASSPQGSTEAFF. The CDR3 DNA sequence: TGTGCCAGCTCACCGCAGGGGAGCACTGAAGCTTTCTTT.